Following are 2 T cell receptor beta chains from one sample sequenced in a study of blood T cell repertoires in COVID-19. The data were produced by immunoSEQ multiplex PCR, yet TCRdb's version contains in-frame clones alone and is incomplete. The table records roughly 87,000 clones, around 88% of them present only once. Specimen: peripheral blood. These receptors were obtained from a man between 45 and 60 years old with active COVID-19.

The gene calls are TRBV6-5 and TRBJ1-2; D is ambiguous. This CDR3 region has 13 residues. Trimming left V 5 bases short and J 3 bases short, with 10 bases between. CDR1 is MNHEY, CDR2 SVGAGI, per germline. The CDR3 DNA follows: TGTGCCAGCAGTCCTGGCCCTGACTATGGCTACACCTTC. It yields the protein CASSPGPDYGYTF.

The table lists this clone with a few counts. The V and J genes are TRBV3-1 (or the pseudogene TRBV3-2) and TRBJ2-1; 10 nucleotides match TRBD2. Germline trimming cut 1 base from V and 2 bases from J; bases unmatched to any gene: 2. Germline V lookup: CDR1 LGHDT, CDR2 YNNKEL (reference sequence). This CDR3 is 16 amino acids long. CDR3 nucleotide sequence: TGTGCCAGCAGCCAAGTAGCGGGAGGCACCTACAATGAGCAGTTCTTC. Amino acid sequence: CASSQVAGGTYNEQFF.